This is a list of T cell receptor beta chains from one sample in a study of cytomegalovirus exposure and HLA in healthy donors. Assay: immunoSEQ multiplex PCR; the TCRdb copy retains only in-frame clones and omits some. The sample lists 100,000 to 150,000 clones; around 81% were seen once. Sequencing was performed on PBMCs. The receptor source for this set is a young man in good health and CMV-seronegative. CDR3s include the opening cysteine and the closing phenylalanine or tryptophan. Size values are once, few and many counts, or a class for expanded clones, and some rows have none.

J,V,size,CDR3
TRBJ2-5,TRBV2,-,CASSASGGETQYF
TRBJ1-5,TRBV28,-,CASSFGRLNQPQHF
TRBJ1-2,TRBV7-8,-,CASSPQSGGGTNYGYTF
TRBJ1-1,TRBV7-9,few,CASSLGPGQGNTEAFF
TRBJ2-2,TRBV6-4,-,CASSDTSTGELFF
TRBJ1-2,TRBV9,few,CASINRGGGYTF
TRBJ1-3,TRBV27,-,CASSRAGLSSGNTIYF
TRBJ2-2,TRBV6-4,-,CASSDQTNTGELFF
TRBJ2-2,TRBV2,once,CASSKRANANTGELFF
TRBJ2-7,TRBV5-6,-,CASSLGGPSYEQYF
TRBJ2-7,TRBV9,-,CASSVTTGQYEQYF
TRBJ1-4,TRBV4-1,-,CASNRGGNEKLFF
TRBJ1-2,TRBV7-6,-,CASSPTTGAYGYTF
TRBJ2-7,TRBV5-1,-,CASSYRDSVYEQYF
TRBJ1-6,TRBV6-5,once,CASSGAQSPLHF
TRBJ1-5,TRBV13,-,CASSSGRGQPQHF
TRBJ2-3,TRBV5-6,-,CASSSGLADTDTQYF
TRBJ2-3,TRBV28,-,CASSLIEKGNAGQGLNTQYF
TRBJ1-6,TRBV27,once,CASSFIGVGSPLHF
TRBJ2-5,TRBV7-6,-,CASSFPGQAETQYF
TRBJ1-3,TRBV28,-,CASSFSGLSSGNTIYF
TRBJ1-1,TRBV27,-,CASSSPLRTGDTEAFF
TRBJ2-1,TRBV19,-,CASRWTGGNNEQFF
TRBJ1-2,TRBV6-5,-,CASSRYRGLPYGYTF
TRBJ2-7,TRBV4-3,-,CASSQGRRVSSYEQYF
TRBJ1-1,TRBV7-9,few,CASSTTGAEAFF
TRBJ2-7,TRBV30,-,CAWSLTYEQYF
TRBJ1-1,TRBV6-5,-,CASRRGQSNTEAFF
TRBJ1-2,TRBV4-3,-,CASSARRGNYGYTF
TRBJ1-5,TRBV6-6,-,CASSYSLDLVNQPQHF
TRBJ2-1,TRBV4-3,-,CASSFPVYVYQGADNEQFF
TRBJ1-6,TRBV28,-,CASTGGNNSPLHF
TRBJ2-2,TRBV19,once,CASSWAGGTGELFF
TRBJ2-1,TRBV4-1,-,CASSQSLSGIPSLYNEQFF
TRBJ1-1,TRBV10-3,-,CAIRAGGLEAFF
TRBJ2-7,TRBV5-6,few,CASTVGGLGPGPSEQYF
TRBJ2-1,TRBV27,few,CASSQGTGEYNEQFF
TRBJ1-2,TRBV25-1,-,CAAFNFSGAGVYYGYTF
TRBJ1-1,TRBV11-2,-,CASSRDRVSTEAFF
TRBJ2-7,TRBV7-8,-,CASSLGVSGTVLYEQYF
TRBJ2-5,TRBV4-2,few,CASSQDQTSGGAVEETQYF
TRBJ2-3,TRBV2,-,CARGLASGTQYF
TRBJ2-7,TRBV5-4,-,CASSLTGGHEQYF
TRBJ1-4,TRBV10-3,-,CAIRSRAPAGEKLFF
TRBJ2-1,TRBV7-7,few,CASSRTSGSSYNEQFF
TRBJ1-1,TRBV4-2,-,CASSYALARNEAFF
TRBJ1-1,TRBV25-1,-,CASTGQRGTEAFF
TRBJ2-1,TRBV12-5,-,CASGSYLTFFGEQFF
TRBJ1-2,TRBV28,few,CASVGGMRVDGYTF
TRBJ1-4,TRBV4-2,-,CASSQDDYWDRDLSEKLFF
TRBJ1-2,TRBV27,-,CASRSTGGAGGYTF
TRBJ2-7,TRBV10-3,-,CAISGTGKFYEQYF
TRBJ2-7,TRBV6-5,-,CASSHQRRSSYEQYF
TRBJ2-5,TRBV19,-,CASSLQTGQGGETQYF
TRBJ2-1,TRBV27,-,CASRFVRGDNEQFF